Listed below are T cell receptor beta chains from one sample, sequenced in a study of CD8 T cells in Susac syndrome. TCRdb called the immunoSEQ multiplex PCR reads again in MiXCR, with one record for every CDR3 protein. Seen here are 200,000 to 250,000 distinct CDR3 sequences, about 95% observed once, and the top ten hold approximately 0.15%. Sequenced sample: CD4+ T cells from PBMCs. Receptors were obtained from a human donor with Susac syndrome. Both conserved end residues are part of each CDR3. The order of the fields is CDR3 protein, CDR3 DNA, J gene, clone size, V gene, D gene. A D gene is named only where the DNA matches it firmly. The size entry is marked missing in some rows and otherwise reads once, few, many or a size class.

CASSSGTSARAGEQYF TGTGCCAGCAGCTCTGGGACTAGCGCAAGGGCGGGGGAGCAGTACTTC TRBJ2-7 . TRBV27 TRBD2
CASSQTGSGELFF TGCGCCAGCAGCCAGACAGGGTCCGGGGAGCTGTTTTTT TRBJ2-2 once TRBV5-1 TRBD1
CSATPYSNQPQHF TGCAGTGCCACACCCTATAGCAATCAGCCCCAGCATTTT TRBJ1-5 . TRBV20-1 .
CASSRHRDRQVSNQPQHF TGCGCCAGCAGCCGACACAGGGACAGACAGGTTAGCAATCAGCCCCAGCATTTT TRBJ1-5 . TRBV4-3 TRBD1
CASSPSGAGGETQYF TGTGCCAGCAGCCCCTCGGGAGCGGGGGGGGAGACCCAGTACTTC TRBJ2-5 . TRBV5-4 TRBD2
CASITAGQDGYTF TGTGCCAGCATAACCGCAGGACAGGATGGCTACACCTTC TRBJ1-2 . TRBV12-3/TRBV12-4 TRBD1
CASRRSGRTNEKLFF TGTGCCAGTAGACGCTCGGGACGGACCAATGAAAAACTGTTTTTT TRBJ1-4 . TRBV19 .
CSAPPGGRSEQYF TGCAGTGCACCTCCGGGTGGTAGATCCGAGCAGTACTTC TRBJ2-7 . TRBV20-1 .
CASSLEHQGTQYF TGTGCCAGCAGCTTAGAACATCAAGGGACCCAGTACTTC TRBJ2-5 . TRBV11-2 .
CASSKDRNTGELFF TGTGCCAGCAGTAAGGACAGGAACACCGGGGAGCTGTTTTTT TRBJ2-2 . TRBV6-5 .
CASSPADRVSNQPQHF TGTGCCAGCTCACCCGCGGACAGGGTTAGCAATCAGCCCCAGCATTTT TRBJ1-5 once TRBV18 TRBD1
CASSSTGGGGGEKLFF TGCGCCAGCAGTTCCACAGGGGGGGGAGGAGGTGAAAAACTGTTTTTT TRBJ1-4 . TRBV4-3 TRBD1
CASSIPGLAGYEQYF TGTGCCAGCAGTATACCGGGACTAGCGGGGTACGAGCAGTACTTC TRBJ2-7 . TRBV28 TRBD2
CASRKGVTGELFF TGTGCCAGCAGAAAGGGAGTTACCGGGGAGCTGTTTTTT TRBJ2-2 . TRBV12-3/TRBV12-4 .
CASRDGQGRSYGYTF TGTGCCAGCAGGGACGGACAGGGACGCAGCTATGGCTACACCTTC TRBJ1-2 . TRBV11-2 TRBD1
CATSRDRTVQGIDNEQFF TGTGCCACCAGCAGAGATCGAACGGTACAGGGGATTGACAATGAGCAGTTCTTC TRBJ2-1 . TRBV15 TRBD1
CASSDRGNIQYF TGTGCCAGCAGTGACAGGGGAAACATTCAGTACTTC TRBJ2-4 . TRBV6-2/TRBV6-3 TRBD1
CSARDPPGGGVNEQFF TGCAGTGCTAGAGATCCGCCGGGGGGGGGCGTTAATGAGCAGTTCTTC TRBJ2-1 . TRBV20-1 TRBD2
CASSQDWIGFDTQYF TGTGCCAGCAGCCAAGATTGGATAGGATTCGATACGCAGTATTTT TRBJ2-3 . TRBV4-2 .
CSARTPSGYYEQYF TGCAGTGCTCGCACCCCCAGCGGGTACTACGAGCAGTACTTC TRBJ2-7 . TRBV20-1 .
CSARDDRVGEKLFF TGCAGTGCTAGAGACGACAGGGTTGGTGAAAAACTGTTTTTT TRBJ1-4 . TRBV20-1 TRBD1
CASREGLHQPQHF TGTGCCAGCAGAGAGGGGTTGCATCAGCCCCAGCATTTT TRBJ1-5 once TRBV27 .
CSVEVAPGQGRSGYTF TGCAGCGTTGAAGTCGCCCCGGGACAGGGTCGTTCTGGCTACACCTTC TRBJ1-2 . TRBV29-1 TRBD1
CASSPRPTGQPQHF TGTGCCAGCAGCCCTCGACCCACCGGGCAGCCCCAGCATTTT TRBJ1-5 . TRBV9 .
CASREDRGNTEAFF TGTGCCAGCAGAGAGGACAGGGGGAACACTGAAGCTTTCTTT TRBJ1-1 . TRBV12-3/TRBV12-4 TRBD1
CSAQRTGRTEAFF TGCAGTGCGCAACGGACAGGGCGCACTGAAGCTTTCTTT TRBJ1-1 . TRBV20-1 TRBD1
CAWSVYRANYGYTF TGTGCCTGGAGTGTTTACAGGGCTAACTATGGCTACACCTTC TRBJ1-2 . TRBV30 .
CASSDGTGEQYF TGTGCCAGCAGTGACGGGACAGGGGAGCAGTACTTC TRBJ2-7 . TRBV6-4 TRBD1
CASSPLSGTTSSKNIQYF TGTGCCAGCTCACCACTCAGCGGGACAACCAGTTCAAAAAACATTCAGTACTTC TRBJ2-4 . TRBV18 .
CASGPARQFRWGTEAFF TGTGCCAGCGGTCCGGCCCGGCAGTTTAGATGGGGAACTGAAGCTTTCTTT TRBJ1-1 . TRBV6-2/TRBV6-3 .
CASRGASPEQETQYF TGTGCCAGTCGTGGGGCTAGCCCGGAGCAAGAGACCCAGTACTTC TRBJ2-5 . TRBV19 .
CASGGAGETQYF TGTGCCAGCGGGGGGGCCGGCGAGACCCAGTACTTC TRBJ2-5 . TRBV12-3/TRBV12-4 .
CATSRVGGPPYNEQFF TGTGCCACCAGCAGAGTAGGGGGCCCCCCCTACAATGAGCAGTTCTTC TRBJ2-1 . TRBV15 TRBD1
CASSAFDFQETQYF TGTGCCAGCAGTGCCTTCGACTTTCAAGAGACCCAGTACTTC TRBJ2-5 . TRBV6-1 .
CAWSPGENSGEETQYF TGTGCCTGGAGTCCCGGCGAAAATAGCGGGGAGGAGACCCAGTACTTC TRBJ2-5 . TRBV30 TRBD2
CASSPTGGILYGYTF TGTGCCAGCAGTCCTACGGGAGGGATACTATATGGCTACACCTTC TRBJ1-2 . TRBV2 .
CSADGSTYEQYF TGCAGTGCTGATGGGTCTACCTACGAGCAGTACTTC TRBJ2-7 . TRBV20-1 .
CASSLFRVSGANVLTF TGTGCCAGCAGCTTGTTCAGGGTCTCAGGGGCCAACGTCCTGACTTTC TRBJ2-6 . TRBV5-6 .
CASTSGDSVTDTQYF TGTGCCAGCACCTCCGGGGACAGTGTCACAGATACGCAGTATTTT TRBJ2-3 . TRBV7-9 TRBD1
CASSEFGGDQPQHF TGTGCCAGCAGTGAGTTTGGTGGAGATCAGCCCCAGCATTTT TRBJ1-5 . TRBV25-1 .
CASTADSLGANYGYTF TGTGCCAGCACCGCGGACTCCCTAGGGGCTAACTATGGCTACACCTTC TRBJ1-2 . TRBV6-6 .
CASSQGNSYTEAFF TGTGCCAGCAGCCAAGGTAACAGTTACACTGAAGCTTTCTTT TRBJ1-1 . TRBV4-2 .
CASNPVGTDTQYF TGTGCCAGCAATCCGGTAGGCACAGATACGCAGTATTTT TRBJ2-3 . TRBV2 .
CSAQRGQETQYF TGCAGTGCTCAGCGGGGGCAAGAGACCCAGTACTTC TRBJ2-5 . TRBV20-1 TRBD2